This T cell receptor beta chain was documented in a study of spatial heterogeneity in lung cancer. About the study: Detected beta-chain sequences consistently exceeded alpha-chain sequences.

Germline CDR1 is SEHNR and CDR2 is FQNEAQ (reference sequence). The junction had 4 bases not matched to a gene; V was cut back by 0 bases and J by 4 bases. The CDR3 consists of 15 residues. This clonotype was picked up a small number of times. Its antigen is unknown. The study's findings and limits: At resection, ubiquitous expanded tumor TCRs appeared in blood more than at follow-up.

The sample's time point: blood at routine non-recurrence follow-up after resection. No cell sorting; template was whole RNA from tumor, lung tissue or PBMC. Via MiXCR, TCRdb re-called the 5' RACE reads, giving one row per CDR3 protein. The sample has 20,000 to 30,000 distinct CDR3 sequences, 9.7% seen once. The chain combines TRBV7-9 with TRBJ2-3; 7 nucleotides match TRBD2. The receptor comes from a male donor with early-stage non-small cell lung cancer. Specimen: PBMCs, collected at follow-up. The DNA for the CDR3 is TGTGCCAGCAGCTTAGCGGGCGGGGGTCCAGATACGCAGTATTTT. This sequence encodes CASSLAGGGPDTQYF.